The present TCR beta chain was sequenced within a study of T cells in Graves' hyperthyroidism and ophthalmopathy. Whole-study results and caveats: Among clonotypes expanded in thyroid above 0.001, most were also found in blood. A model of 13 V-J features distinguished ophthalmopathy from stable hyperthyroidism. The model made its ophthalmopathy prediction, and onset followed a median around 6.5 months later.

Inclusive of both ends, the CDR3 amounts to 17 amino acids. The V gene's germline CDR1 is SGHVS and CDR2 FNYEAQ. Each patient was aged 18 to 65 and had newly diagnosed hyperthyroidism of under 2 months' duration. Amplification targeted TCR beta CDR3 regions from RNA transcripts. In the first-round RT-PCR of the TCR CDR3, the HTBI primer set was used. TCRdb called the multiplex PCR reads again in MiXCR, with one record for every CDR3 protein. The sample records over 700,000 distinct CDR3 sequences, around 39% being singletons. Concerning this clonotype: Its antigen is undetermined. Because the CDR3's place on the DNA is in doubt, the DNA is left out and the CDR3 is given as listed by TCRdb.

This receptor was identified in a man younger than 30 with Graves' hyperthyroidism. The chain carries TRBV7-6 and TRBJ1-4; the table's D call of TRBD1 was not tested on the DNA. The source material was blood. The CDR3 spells CASSLSGGRALLKNCFF.